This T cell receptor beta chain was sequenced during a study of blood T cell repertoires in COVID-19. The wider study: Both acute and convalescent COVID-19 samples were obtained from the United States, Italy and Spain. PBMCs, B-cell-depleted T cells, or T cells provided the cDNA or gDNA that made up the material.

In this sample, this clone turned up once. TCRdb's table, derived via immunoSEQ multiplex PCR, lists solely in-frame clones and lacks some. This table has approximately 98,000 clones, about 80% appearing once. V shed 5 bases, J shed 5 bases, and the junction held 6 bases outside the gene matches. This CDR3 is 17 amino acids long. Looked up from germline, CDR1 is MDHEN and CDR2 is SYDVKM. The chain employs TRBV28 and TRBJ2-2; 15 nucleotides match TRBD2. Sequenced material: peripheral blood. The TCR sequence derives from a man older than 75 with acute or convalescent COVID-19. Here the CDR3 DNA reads TGTGCCAGCAGTCTAGGGACTAGCGGGAGGCGGACCGGGGAGCTGTTTTTT. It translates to CASSLGTSGRRTGELFF.